A selection of T cell receptor beta chains follows, all from one sample in a study of cytomegalovirus exposure and HLA in healthy donors. The table came from immunoSEQ multiplex PCR; TCRdb's copy has only in-frame clones and leaves some out. The sample carries around 120,000 clones, 81% recorded once. Sequencing was carried out using PBMCs. All receptors derive from a man younger than 35 in good health and CMV-seronegative. CDR3s include the opening cysteine and the closing phenylalanine or tryptophan. The D gene is left open where the match is weak. A clone size is listed for some rows: how often the clone was seen (once, few, many), or a class if it is expanded.

TRBJ2-3 NA 13 TRBV5-1 NA TGCGCCAGCAGCTCCGCGAGCACAGATACGCAGTATTTT CASSSASTDTQYF
TRBJ2-7 NA 12 TRBV27 NA TGTGCCACCCACGGGGGCTCCTACGAGCAGTACTTC CATHGGSYEQYF
TRBJ1-1 NA 12 TRBV30 NA TGTGCCTGGAGGCCCACAGGGACTGAAGCTTTCTTT CAWRPTGTEAFF
TRBJ1-2 NA 16 TRBV19 NA TGTGCCAGTAGTATCCCGACGTCGGGCAGGGGTAATGGCTACACCTTC CASSIPTSGRGNGYTF
TRBJ1-1 NA 14 TRBV27 TRBD1 TGTGCCAGCAGTGGGACAGGGAGGTACACTGAAGCTTTCTTT CASSGTGRYTEAFF
TRBJ2-1 once 19 TRBV7-9 TRBD2 TGTGCCAGCAGCTTAGTAATCCTTGGTCTAGCGGGGGGGGACAATGAGCAGTTCTTC CASSLVILGLAGGDNEQFF
TRBJ1-1 NA 14 TRBV7-9 NA TGTGCCAGCGGGGGCCGGACAGCGAACACTGAAGCTTTCTTT CASGGRTANTEAFF
TRBJ1-2 NA 13 TRBV19 TRBD1 TGTGCCAGTAGGATGGACAGGGCCTATGGCTACACCTTC CASRMDRAYGYTF
TRBJ2-6 NA 16 TRBV7-2 NA TGTGCCAGCAGCCGCGCCAACAGGGCTGGGGCCAACGTCCTGACTTTC CASSRANRAGANVLTF
TRBJ2-1 NA 14 TRBV29-1 TRBD2 TGCAGCGTGGTAGCGGGGTTCTCCTACAATGAGCAGTTCTTC CSVVAGFSYNEQFF
TRBJ2-5 NA 14 TRBV10-3 NA TGTGCCATCACAGCAGGGCCTCTGGGGGAGACCCAGTACTTC CAITAGPLGETQYF
TRBJ1-1 NA 14 TRBV9 NA TGTGCCAGCAGCCAAGGAAGGGGGAACACTGAAGCTTTCTTT CASSQGRGNTEAFF
TRBJ2-7 few 14 TRBV6-1 TRBD1 TGTGCCAGCAGTGAAGGGACAGGGACCTACGAGCAGTACTTC CASSEGTGTYEQYF
TRBJ2-5 NA 14 TRBV7-2 TRBD1 TGTGCCAGCAGCCCACGACAGGGGGGAGAGACCCAGTACTTC CASSPRQGGETQYF
TRBJ2-5 NA 16 TRBV9 TRBD2 TGTGCCAGCAGCGTAGGGACTAGCGGGGGGTTGGAGACCCAGTACTTC CASSVGTSGGLETQYF
TRBJ2-1 NA 13 TRBV28 NA TGTGCCAGCAGTTTATCCTCCCACGGTGAGCAGTTCTTC CASSLSSHGEQFF
TRBJ1-2 NA 14 TRBV7-2 NA TGTGCCAGCAGCCTCCCTGAGAGGGTCTATGGCTACACCTTC CASSLPERVYGYTF
TRBJ1-3 NA 16 TRBV18 TRBD1 TGTGCCAGCTCACCACCCGGACAGGGAGTTGGAAACACCATATATTTT CASSPPGQGVGNTIYF
TRBJ1-2 NA 13 TRBV19 TRBD1 TGTGCCAGTAGAAGGGACAGCTTCTATGGCTACACCTTC CASRRDSFYGYTF
TRBJ1-1 NA 15 TRBV7-9 TRBD1 TGTGCCAGCAGCTTACCCCGGGACAGGAGGACTGAAGCTTTCTTT CASSLPRDRRTEAFF
TRBJ1-1 once 11 TRBV20-1 NA TGCAGTTCGCCGGTCTCCACTGAAGCTTTCTTT CSSPVSTEAFF
TRBJ1-5 NA 16 TRBV29-1 NA TGCAGCGTCAAGGGCGACGGGGGTGGTGGCAATCAGCCCCAGCATTTT CSVKGDGGGGNQPQHF
TRBJ2-3 NA 15 TRBV7-9 TRBD2 TGTGCCAGCAGACCCCCTGGGGGGGTCACAGATACGCAGTATTTT CASRPPGGVTDTQYF
TRBJ1-1 NA 15 TRBV25-1 NA TGTGCCAGCACCTATAGCACGAGTGCGAACACTGAAGCTTTCTTT CASTYSTSANTEAFF
TRBJ1-3 NA 16 TRBV9 TRBD1 TGTGCCAGCAGCGTAGGGACAGGAAGCTCTGGAAACACCATATATTTT CASSVGTGSSGNTIYF
TRBJ1-5 NA 15 TRBV6-6 TRBD1 TGTGCCAGCAGGGGGGGAGACAGGGCTTTTCAGCCCCAGCATTTT CASRGGDRAFQPQHF
TRBJ1-1 NA 19 TRBV28 NA TGTGCCAGCAGTTCCCAGGGGCCGACAGGTTCCCCATGGAACACTGAAGCTTTCTTT CASSSQGPTGSPWNTEAFF
TRBJ1-6 NA 14 TRBV4-3 NA TGCGCCAGCAGCCAAGATCTTCCCAATTCACCCCTCCACTTT CASSQDLPNSPLHF
TRBJ2-7 NA 14 TRBV7-8 TRBD1 TGTGCCAGCAGCATCCGGGACAGGGTCAACGAGCAGTACTTC CASSIRDRVNEQYF
TRBJ1-5 NA 13 TRBV19 NA TGTGCCAGTACTCTGGGAGGGGGTCAGCCCCAGCATTTT CASTLGGGQPQHF
TRBJ2-2 NA 14 TRBV6-5 NA TGTGCCAGCACCATAGGGGCTATCTCCGGGGAGCTGTTTTTT CASTIGAISGELFF
TRBJ1-4 few 15 TRBV7-8 NA TGTGCCAGCAGAATCCGGGGAGCAACTAATGAAAAACTGTTTTTT CASRIRGATNEKLFF
TRBJ1-1 NA 15 TRBV18 TRBD1 TGTGCCAGCTCACCATCACAGGGGGCGCTGACTGAAGCTTTCTTT CASSPSQGALTEAFF
TRBJ1-1 NA 14 TRBV6-1 NA TGTGCCAGCACCCGGTCGAACCTGAACACTGAAGCTTTCTTT CASTRSNLNTEAFF
TRBJ1-3 once 17 TRBV4-2 NA TGTGCCAGCAGCCAAGAGGACTCCTACTATGCTGGAAACACCATATATTTT CASSQEDSYYAGNTIYF
TRBJ2-5 NA 15 TRBV6-1 NA TGTGCCAGCCGAGAAGGAGAACTAAACCAAGAGACCCAGTACTTC CASREGELNQETQYF
TRBJ1-1 NA 15 TRBV18 TRBD1 TGTGCCAGCTCACCCAGGACAGGGGAGAACACTGAAGCTTTCTTT CASSPRTGENTEAFF
TRBJ2-2 NA 12 TRBV29-1 NA TGCAGCGTTGGGCTTACCATAGGGGAGCTGTTTTTT CSVGLTIGELFF
TRBJ2-5 once 16 TRBV15 NA TGTGCCACCAGCAGCACCAGGGGAAAGTACCAAGAGACCCAGTACTTC CATSSTRGKYQETQYF
TRBJ1-2 NA 13 TRBV5-5 NA TGTGCCAGCAGCTTATCACAAAAGTATGGCTACACCTTC CASSLSQKYGYTF
TRBJ2-1 NA 16 TRBV5-1 TRBD1 TGCGCCAGCAGCTTGGCGCCGGGACAGGCCCGGAATGAGCAGTTCTTC CASSLAPGQARNEQFF
TRBJ1-3 once 17 TRBV30 NA TGTGCCTGGAGTGACGTGGGTGGAGCACCCTCTGGAAACACCATATATTTT CAWSDVGGAPSGNTIYF
TRBJ1-1 NA 16 TRBV6-5 TRBD1 TGTGCCAGCAGTTACACCCGGGACAGGGGAAACACTGAAGCTTTCTTT CASSYTRDRGNTEAFF
TRBJ2-1 NA 15 TRBV6-4 TRBD2 TGTGCCAGCAGTTCCCTAGCGGGGGGATACAATGAGCAGTTCTTC CASSSLAGGYNEQFF